Given below is one T cell receptor beta chain in context. The sample is drawn from a study of control samples from healthy donors and cancer patients. Germline V gives CDR1 SGHTA, CDR2 FQGNSA. The CDR3 covers 14 residues. The junction had 5 bases not matched to a gene; V was cut back by 5 bases and J by 4 bases. Clones were read by immunoSEQ multiplex PCR, and TCRdb kept only the in-frame ones, dropping some. The table records 150,000 to 200,000 clones, roughly 89% of them present only once. The source is a woman between 45 and 60 years old in good health. V usage is TRBV7-2 and J usage is TRBJ2-7; 10 bases map to TRBD2. The specimen sequenced was blood. The CDR3 here is CASSPSGGSYEQYF. In DNA form, the CDR3 reads TGTGCCAGCAGCCCTAGCGGGGGTTCGTACGAGCAGTACTTC.